Shown below are 10 T cell receptor beta chains from a single sample sequenced in a study of cytomegalovirus exposure and HLA in healthy donors. The PCR made use of 60 Vbeta and 13 Jbeta primers. Assay: immunoSEQ multiplex PCR; the TCRdb copy retains only in-frame clones and omits some. The table includes 75,000 to 90,000 clones, 78% detected once. Sequencing was done on a sample of PBMCs. The source of these receptors is a male donor in good health and CMV-seropositive.

The chain has TRBV4-1 and TRBJ1-5, with D possibly matching TRBD1 (5 bases). Germline V gene lookup returns CDR1 MGHRA and CDR2 YSYEKL. V was clipped by 1 base and J by 0 bases, with 13 bases between them. The CDR3 has 17 amino acids. DNA for the CDR3: TGCGCCAGCAGCCAAGGGGGGGATCCCTATAGCAATCAGCCCCAGCATTTT. Protein product: CASSQGGDPYSNQPQHF.

This clone occurred once. This chain connects TRBV6-5 to TRBJ2-7; a possible D gene is TRBD2 (6 bases). Trimming cost V 2 bases and J 2 bases, with 13 bases left between them. This CDR3 contains 15 residues. Germline V lookup: CDR1 MNHEY, CDR2 SVGAGI. The CDR3 DNA reads TGTGCCAGCAGTTACGACGGGAGTGGCGCCTACGAGCAGTACTTC. It codes for CASSYDGSGAYEQYF.

The chain is built from TRBV15 and TRBJ2-5; D is perhaps TRBD2 (6 bases). The J call may be incorrect, as the DNA end agrees better with TRBJ2-7. Germline CDR1 LNHNV, CDR2 YYDKDF (reference sequence). The CDR3 loop spans 15 amino acids. The CDR3 nucleotides read TGTGCCACCAGCAGGGGCCGGGGGTCCTCCTACGAGCAGTACTTC. Its translation is CATSRGRGSSYEQYF.

As concerns this clone: In the same sample, other DNA sequences code for this CDR3. V and J are TRBV5-5 and TRBJ2-1; 7 nucleotides line up with TRBD2. Germline trimming cut 4 bases from V and 0 bases from J; bases unmatched to any gene: 4. The CDR3 runs 15 residues. Looked up from germline, CDR1 is SGHKS and CDR2 is YYEKEE (reference sequence). The CDR3 nucleotides read TGTGCCAGCAGCGGGGGGGGTGGCTCCTACAATGAGCAGTTCTTC. Amino acids: CASSGGGGSYNEQFF. The full variable domain, completed using reference TRBV5-5 and TRBJ2-1, is DAGVTQSPTHLIKTRGQQVTLRCSPISGHKSVSWYQQVLGQGPQFIFQYYEKEERGRGNFPDRFSARQFPNYSSELNVNALLLGDSALYLCASSGGGGSYNEQFFGPGTRLTVL.

This clone was seen just once. This specimen includes other DNA sequences encoding the same CDR3. V gene TRBV7-9 combines with J gene TRBJ2-3, with 8 nucleotides matching TRBD1. The CDR3 is 17 amino acids. CDR1 SEHNR and CDR2 FQNEAQ come from the germline V gene (reference sequence). Germline trimming cut 8 bases from V and 1 base from J; bases unmatched to any gene: 14. CDR3: CASLSSGDRGRTDTQYF. CDR3 DNA: TGTGCCAGCCTGTCATCAGGCGACAGGGGCCGCACAGATACGCAGTATTTT.

The rearrangement joins TRBV2 to TRBJ2-5; 7 bases align to TRBD2. The germline V gene encodes CDR1 SNHLY and CDR2 FYNNEI. The CDR3 sequence is 17 residues long. The ends lost 8 bases at V and 3 bases at J; junction bases unmatched: 18. CDR3 nucleotides: TGTGCCAGCCTCAGTGATGGCGGGGGACGGGGGAAAGAGACCCAGTACTTC. This encodes CASLSDGGGRGKETQYF.

The chain links TRBV5-1 to TRBJ1-6; tentatively, D is TRBD1 (6 bases). Germline V lookup: CDR1 SGHRS, CDR2 YFSETQ. The CDR3 covers 14 residues. Trimming left V 0 bases short and J 6 bases short, with 7 bases between. The CDR3 loop reads CASSLGQVNSPLHF. CDR3 bases: TGCGCCAGCAGCTTGGGACAGGTTAATTCACCCCTCCACTTT.

V gene TRBV7-9 combines with J gene TRBJ2-7, with 8 positions matching TRBD1. The trim removed 5 bases at V and 2 bases at J, leaving 5 bases unmatched. Germline CDR1 SEHNR, CDR2 FQNEAQ (reference sequence). This CDR3 region has 14 residues. The CDR3 nucleotides are TGTGCCAGCAGCCACCGGGACAGGCCCTACGAGCAGTACTTC. Encoded protein: CASSHRDRPYEQYF.

The V call is TRBV27, the J call TRBJ2-1; D remains ambiguous. There are 13 residues in the CDR3. The V gene lost 0 bases and the J gene lost 8 bases, with 8 bases spanning the gap. Germline V gene data show CDR1 as MNHEY and CDR2 as SMNVEV (reference sequence). In nucleotides, the CDR3 is TGTGCCAGCAGTTTATCAAAGCAACATGAGCAGTTCTTC. Its translation: CASSLSKQHEQFF.

This clone was seen a handful of times. The rearrangement joins TRBV5-4 to TRBJ1-1, with 8 bases that match TRBD1. This CDR3 contains 15 residues. CDR1 and CDR2 (germline): SGHNT, YYREEE (reference sequence). J gave up 1 base and V 3 bases, and 5 bases lay outside the gene matches. CDR3 amino acids: CASSWGDRKNTEAFF. The DNA for the CDR3 is TGTGCCAGCAGCTGGGGGGACAGGAAGAACACTGAAGCTTTCTTT.